This record looks at one T cell receptor (beta chain) sequence and its context. What it binds is not known. This entry belongs to a study of long-term antiretroviral therapy in people with HIV. The study, taken as a whole, reports: Repertoires looked antigen-experienced, with only a slight naive shift after ART. Specimens of blood were obtained during 2004 to 2017, possibly under older ART regimens.

This was the immunoSEQ v3.0 assay at survey level. The assay was immunoSEQ multiplex PCR, and TCRdb's table has in-frame clones only and misses some. The table records some 30,000 clones, roughly nine tenths of them present only once. V lost 7 bases to trimming and J lost 5 bases, with 9 bases between them. This CDR3 comprises 11 residues. Per the germline V gene, CDR1 is SQVTM and CDR2 is ANQGSEA. Per donor, at least one pre-ART and at least two post-ART PBMC samples were obtained. Until DNA extraction, the samples held between about 0.9-10 million cryopreserved PBMC. The TCR was taken from a man aged 18-30 years with HIV. Here the sequenced sample was unsorted PBMCs, taken 1.1 years after starting antiretroviral therapy. The chain joins TRBV29-1 to TRBJ2-1; D remains unclear. The CDR3 DNA sequence: TGCAGCGCCGACGAGGACAATGAGCAGTTCTTC. Its translation: CSADEDNEQFF.